Included here is one TCR beta chain sequence, with context. What it recognizes is unknown. As to treatment: roughly 18 received Ad26.COV2.S at low or high dose, single or two shots; several received placebo; per-sample allocation not given. Specimens were obtained on day 63 following the first vaccine or placebo injection. In the vaccine, an Ad26 vector expressed the SARS-CoV-2 spike of the Wuhan strain. The data were obtained in a study of Ad26.COV2.S vaccination and SARS-CoV-2 variants. Turning to the study itself: Participants got Ad26.COV2.S intramuscularly, once or twice 56 days apart.

Assay used: immunoSEQ multiplex PCR; TCRdb lists only in-frame clones, some missing. The sample records roughly 400,000 clones, over 80% being singletons. General study findings and limits: Recipients given vaccine exceeded placebo recipients in spike-specific TCR breadth. With respect to non-spike TCR breadth, vaccine and placebo recipients were similar.

Per germline, CDR1 KGHDR and CDR2 SFDVKD. The V segment lost 3 bases and the J segment 10 bases; nucleotides outside the gene matches: 13. This CDR3 is built from 18 residues. The sequencing here drew on peripheral blood, taken in a trial of Ad26.COV2.S vaccine versus placebo. This receptor was obtained from a person aged 18-60 years who received the Ad26.COV2.S COVID-19 vaccine or a placebo. The V and J genes are TRBV24-1 and TRBJ1-6; 11 bases are a match to TRBD1. The CDR3 loop reads CATSDPSEDRGLGSPLHF. The DNA of the CDR3 is TGTGCCACCAGTGATCCCTCCGAGGACAGGGGGCTTGGATCACCCCTCCACTTT.